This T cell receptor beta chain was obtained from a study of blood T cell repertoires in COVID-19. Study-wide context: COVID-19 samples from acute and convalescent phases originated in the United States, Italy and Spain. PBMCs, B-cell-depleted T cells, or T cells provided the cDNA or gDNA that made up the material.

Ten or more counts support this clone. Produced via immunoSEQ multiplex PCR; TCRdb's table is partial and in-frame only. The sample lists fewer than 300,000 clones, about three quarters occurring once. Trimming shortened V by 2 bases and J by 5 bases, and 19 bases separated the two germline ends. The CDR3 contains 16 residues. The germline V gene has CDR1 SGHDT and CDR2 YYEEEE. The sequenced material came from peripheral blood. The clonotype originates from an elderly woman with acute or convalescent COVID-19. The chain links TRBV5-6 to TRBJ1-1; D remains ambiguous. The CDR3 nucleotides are TGTGCCAGCAGCTTTTGGTCCGATTGGGAGGGAACTGAAGCTTTCTTT. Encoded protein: CASSFWSDWEGTEAFF.